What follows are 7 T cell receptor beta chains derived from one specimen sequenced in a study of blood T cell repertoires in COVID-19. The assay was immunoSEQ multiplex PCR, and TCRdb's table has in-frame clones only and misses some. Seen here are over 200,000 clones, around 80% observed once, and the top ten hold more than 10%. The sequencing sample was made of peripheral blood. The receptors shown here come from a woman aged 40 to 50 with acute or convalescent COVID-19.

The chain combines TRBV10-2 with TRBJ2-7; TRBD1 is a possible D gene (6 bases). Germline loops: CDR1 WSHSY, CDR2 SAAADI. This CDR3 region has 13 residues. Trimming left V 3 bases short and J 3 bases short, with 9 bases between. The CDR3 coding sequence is TGCGCCAGCAGTGAAGGCAGGGGCTACGAGCAGTACTTC. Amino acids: CASSEGRGYEQYF.

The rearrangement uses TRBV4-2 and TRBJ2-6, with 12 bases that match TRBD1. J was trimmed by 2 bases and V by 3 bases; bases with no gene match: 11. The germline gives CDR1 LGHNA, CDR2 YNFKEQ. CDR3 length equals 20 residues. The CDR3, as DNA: TGTGCCAGCAGCCATCCCTTATCCGGGACAGGGGGCGCTGGGGCCAACGTCCTGACTTTC. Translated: CASSHPLSGTGGAGANVLTF.

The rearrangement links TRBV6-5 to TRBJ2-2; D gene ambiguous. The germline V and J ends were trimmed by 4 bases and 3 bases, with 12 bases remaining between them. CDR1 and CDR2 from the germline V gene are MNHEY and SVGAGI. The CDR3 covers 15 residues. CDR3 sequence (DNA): TGTGCCAGCAGTTCCACTTTCTTCGACACCGGGGAGCTGTTTTTT. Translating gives CASSSTFFDTGELFF.

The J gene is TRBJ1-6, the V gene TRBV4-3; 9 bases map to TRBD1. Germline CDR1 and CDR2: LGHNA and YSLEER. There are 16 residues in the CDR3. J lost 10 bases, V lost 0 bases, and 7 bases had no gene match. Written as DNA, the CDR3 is TGCGCCAGCAGCCAAGATCCGGGACAGGGAGGATCACCCCTCCACTTT. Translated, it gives CASSQDPGQGGSPLHF.

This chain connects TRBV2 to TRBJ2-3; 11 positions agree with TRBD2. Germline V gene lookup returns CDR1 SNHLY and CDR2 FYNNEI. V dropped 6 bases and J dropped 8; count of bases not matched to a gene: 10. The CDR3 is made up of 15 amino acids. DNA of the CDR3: TGTGCCAGCAGGCCAGCTAGCGGGGGGATAGGTACGCAGTATTTT. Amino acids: CASRPASGGIGTQYF.

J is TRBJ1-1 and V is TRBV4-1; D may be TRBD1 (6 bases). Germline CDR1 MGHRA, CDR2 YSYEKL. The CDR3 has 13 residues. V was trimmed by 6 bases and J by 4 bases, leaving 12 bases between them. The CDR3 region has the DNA TGCGCCAGCAGTCCCATAGGGGGCACTGAAGCTTTCTTT. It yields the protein CASSPIGGTEAFF.

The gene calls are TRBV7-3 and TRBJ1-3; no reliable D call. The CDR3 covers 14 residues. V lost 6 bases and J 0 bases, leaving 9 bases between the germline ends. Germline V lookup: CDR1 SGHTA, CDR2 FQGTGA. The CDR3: CASSSSGSGNTIYF. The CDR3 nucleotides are TGTGCCAGCAGTTCCTCCGGCTCTGGAAACACCATATATTTT. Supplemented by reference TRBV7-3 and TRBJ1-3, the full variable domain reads GAGVSQTPSNKVTEKGKYVELRCDPISGHTALYWYRQSLGQGPEFLIYFQGTGAADDSGLPNDRFFAVRPEGSVSTLKIQRTERGDSAVYLCASSSSGSGNTIYFGEGSWLTVV.